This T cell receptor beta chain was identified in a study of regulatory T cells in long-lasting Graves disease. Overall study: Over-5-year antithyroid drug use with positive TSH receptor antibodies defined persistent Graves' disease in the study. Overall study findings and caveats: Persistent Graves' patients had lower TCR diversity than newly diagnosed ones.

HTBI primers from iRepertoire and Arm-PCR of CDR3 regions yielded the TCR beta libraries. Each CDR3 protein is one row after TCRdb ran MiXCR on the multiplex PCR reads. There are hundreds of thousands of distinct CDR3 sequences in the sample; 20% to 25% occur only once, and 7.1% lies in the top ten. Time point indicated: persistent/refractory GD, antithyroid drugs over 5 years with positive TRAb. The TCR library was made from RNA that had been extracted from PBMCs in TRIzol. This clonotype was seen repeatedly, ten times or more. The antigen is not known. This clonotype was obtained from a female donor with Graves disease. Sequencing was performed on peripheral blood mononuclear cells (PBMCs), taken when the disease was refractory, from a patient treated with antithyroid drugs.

Here the CDR3 DNA reads TGCAGTGCTAATCGGGACTCCTACGAGCAGTACTTC. Amino acid sequence: CSANRDSYEQYF. This chain uses TRBV20-1 with TRBJ2-7, with D possibly TRBD2 on 5 matching bases. The CDR3 loop spans 12 amino acids. The V gene lost 4 bases and the J gene lost 0 bases, with 7 bases spanning the gap. CDR1 and CDR2 (germline): DFQATT, SNEGSKA (reference sequence).